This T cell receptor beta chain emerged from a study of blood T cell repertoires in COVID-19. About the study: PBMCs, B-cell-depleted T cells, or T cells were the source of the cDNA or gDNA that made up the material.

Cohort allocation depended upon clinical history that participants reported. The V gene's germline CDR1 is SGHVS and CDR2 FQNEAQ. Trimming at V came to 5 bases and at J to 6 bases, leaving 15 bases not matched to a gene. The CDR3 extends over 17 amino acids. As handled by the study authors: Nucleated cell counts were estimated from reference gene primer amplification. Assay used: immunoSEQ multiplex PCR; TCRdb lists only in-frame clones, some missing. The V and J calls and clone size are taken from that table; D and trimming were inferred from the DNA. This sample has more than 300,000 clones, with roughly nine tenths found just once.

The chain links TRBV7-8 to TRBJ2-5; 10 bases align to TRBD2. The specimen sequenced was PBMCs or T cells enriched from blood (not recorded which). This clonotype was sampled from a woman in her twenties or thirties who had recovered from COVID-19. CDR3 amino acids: CASSPPRAGGPLKTQYF. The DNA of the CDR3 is TGTGCCAGCAGCCCCCCCAGAGCGGGGGGGCCCCTAAAGACCCAGTACTTC. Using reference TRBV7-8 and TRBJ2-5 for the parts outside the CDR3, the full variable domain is GAGVSQSPRYKVAKRGQDVALRCDPISGHVSLFWYQQALGQGPEFLTYFQNEAQLDKSGLPSDRFFAERPEGSVSTLKIQRTQQEDSAVYLCASSPPRAGGPLKTQYFGPGTRLLVL.